The source of this T cell receptor beta chain is a study of CD8 T cells in Susac syndrome. Random hexamers served to reverse transcribe roughly 0.5 to 1 ug RNA. An immunoSEQ multiplex PCR amplified TCR beta CDR3 over 54 Vbeta and 13 Jbeta. TCRdb itself ran the immunoSEQ multiplex PCR reads through MiXCR, one entry per CDR3 protein. The repertoire holds about 200,000 distinct CDR3 sequences, with 90% to 95% as singletons. This clonotype is a singleton in its sample. Germline V gene sequence: CDR1 SGDLS, CDR2 YYNGEE. Trimming took off 3 bases at V and 9 bases at J, with 10 bases between the two ends. This CDR3 has 13 residues.

The chain couples TRBV9 to TRBJ1-6; D gene unclear. This receptor was identified in a human donor in good health. The sequencing input was CD4+ T cells from PBMCs. CDR3 in amino acids: CASSDGPSSPLHF. The CDR3 bases are TGTGCCAGCAGCGACGGGCCTAGTTCACCCCTCCACTTT. The full variable domain, completed using reference TRBV9 and TRBJ1-6, is DSGVTQTPKHLITATGQRVTLRCSPRSGDLSVYWYQQSLDQGLQFLIQYYNGEERAKGNILERFSAQQFPDLHSELNLSSLELGDSALYFCASSDGPSSPLHFGNGTRLTVT.